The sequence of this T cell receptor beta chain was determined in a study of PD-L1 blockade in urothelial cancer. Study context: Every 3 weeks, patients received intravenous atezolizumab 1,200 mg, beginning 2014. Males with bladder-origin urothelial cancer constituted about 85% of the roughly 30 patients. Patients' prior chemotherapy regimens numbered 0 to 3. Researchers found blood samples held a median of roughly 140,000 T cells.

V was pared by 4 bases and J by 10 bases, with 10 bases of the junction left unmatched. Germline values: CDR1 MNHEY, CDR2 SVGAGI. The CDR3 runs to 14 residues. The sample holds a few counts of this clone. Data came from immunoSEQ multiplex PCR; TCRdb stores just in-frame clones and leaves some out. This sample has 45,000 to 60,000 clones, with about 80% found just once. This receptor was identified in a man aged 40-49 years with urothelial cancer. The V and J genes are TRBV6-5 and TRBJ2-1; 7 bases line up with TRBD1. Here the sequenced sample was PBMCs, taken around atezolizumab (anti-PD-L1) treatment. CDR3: CASSSPRKGQEQFF. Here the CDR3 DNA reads TGTGCCAGCAGTTCCCCCCGAAAGGGACAGGAGCAGTTCTTC.